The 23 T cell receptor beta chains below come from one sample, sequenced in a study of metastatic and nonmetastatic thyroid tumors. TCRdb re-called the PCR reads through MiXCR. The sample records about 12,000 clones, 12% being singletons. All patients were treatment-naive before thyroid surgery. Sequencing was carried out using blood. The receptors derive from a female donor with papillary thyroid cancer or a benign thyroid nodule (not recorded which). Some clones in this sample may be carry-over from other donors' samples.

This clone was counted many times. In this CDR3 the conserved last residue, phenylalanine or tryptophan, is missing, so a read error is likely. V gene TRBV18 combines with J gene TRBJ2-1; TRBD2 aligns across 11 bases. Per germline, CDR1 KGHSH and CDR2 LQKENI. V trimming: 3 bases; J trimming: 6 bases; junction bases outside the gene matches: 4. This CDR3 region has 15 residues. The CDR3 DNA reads TGTGCCAGCTCACCCATAGCGGGGGGGCTCAATGAGCAGTTCCTC. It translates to CASSPIAGGLNEQFL.

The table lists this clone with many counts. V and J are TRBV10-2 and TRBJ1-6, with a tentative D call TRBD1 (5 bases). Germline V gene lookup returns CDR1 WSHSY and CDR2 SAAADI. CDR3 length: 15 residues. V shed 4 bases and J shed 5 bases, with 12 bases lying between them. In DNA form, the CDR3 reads TGCGCCAGCAGTGGGTCGCGGGGGGATAATTCACCCCTCCACTTT. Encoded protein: CASSGSRGDNSPLHF.

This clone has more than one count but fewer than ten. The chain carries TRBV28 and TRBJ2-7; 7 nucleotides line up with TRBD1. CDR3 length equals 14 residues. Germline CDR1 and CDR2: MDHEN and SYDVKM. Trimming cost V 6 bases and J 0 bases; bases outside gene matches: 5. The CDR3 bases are TGTGCCAGCAGGTTCCGGGACAGCTCCTACGAGCAGTACTTC. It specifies CASRFRDSSYEQYF.

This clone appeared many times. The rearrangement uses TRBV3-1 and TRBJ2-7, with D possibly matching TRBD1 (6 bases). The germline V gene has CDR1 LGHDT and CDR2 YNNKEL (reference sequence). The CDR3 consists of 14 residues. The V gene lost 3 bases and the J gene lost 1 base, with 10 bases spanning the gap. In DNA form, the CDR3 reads TGTGCCAGCAGCCAGGCAGGGGCTTCCTACGAGCAGTACTTC. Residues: CASSQAGASYEQYF.

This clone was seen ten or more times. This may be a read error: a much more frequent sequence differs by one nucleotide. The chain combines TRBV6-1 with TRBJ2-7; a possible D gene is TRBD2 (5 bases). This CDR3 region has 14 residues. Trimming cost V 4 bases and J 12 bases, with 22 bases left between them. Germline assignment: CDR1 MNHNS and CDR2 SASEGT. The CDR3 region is CASSAPQYPIARYF. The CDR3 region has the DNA TGTGCCAGCAGTGCGCCTCAGTATCCAATAGCGCGGTACTTC.

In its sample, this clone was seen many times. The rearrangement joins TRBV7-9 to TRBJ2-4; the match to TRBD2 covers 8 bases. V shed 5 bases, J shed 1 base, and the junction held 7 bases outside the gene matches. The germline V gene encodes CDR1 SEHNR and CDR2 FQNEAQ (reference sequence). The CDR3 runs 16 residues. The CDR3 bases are TGTGCCAGCAGCCCGACGGGGGGGCCCGCCAAAAACATTCAGTACTTC. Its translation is CASSPTGGPAKNIQYF.

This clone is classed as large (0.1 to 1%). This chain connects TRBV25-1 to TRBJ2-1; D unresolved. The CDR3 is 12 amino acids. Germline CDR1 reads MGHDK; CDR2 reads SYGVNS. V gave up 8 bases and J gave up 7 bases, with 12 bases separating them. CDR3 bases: TGTGCCAGCGGGGTAGGGCGAAATGAGCAGTTCTTC. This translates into CASGVGRNEQFF. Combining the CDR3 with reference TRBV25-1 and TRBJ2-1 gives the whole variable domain EADIYQTPRYLVIGTGKKITLECSQTMGHDKMYWYQQDPGMELHLIHYSYGVNSTEKGDLSSESTVSRIRTEHFPLTLESARPSHTSQYLCASGVGRNEQFFGPGTRLTVL.

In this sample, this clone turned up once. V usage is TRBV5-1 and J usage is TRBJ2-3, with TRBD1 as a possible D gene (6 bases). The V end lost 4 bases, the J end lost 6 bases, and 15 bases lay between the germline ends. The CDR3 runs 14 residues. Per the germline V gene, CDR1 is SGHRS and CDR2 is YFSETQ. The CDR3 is CASSLERTVDTQYF. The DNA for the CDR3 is TGCGCCAGCAGCCTAGAACGGACAGTTGATACGCAGTATTTT.

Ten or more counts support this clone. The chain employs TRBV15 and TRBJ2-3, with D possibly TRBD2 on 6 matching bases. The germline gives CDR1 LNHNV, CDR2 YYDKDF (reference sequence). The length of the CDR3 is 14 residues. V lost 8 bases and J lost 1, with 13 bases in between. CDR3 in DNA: TGTGCCACCGCGCGGGACTTGCGCACAGATACGCAGTATTTT. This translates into CATARDLRTDTQYF.

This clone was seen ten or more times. The CDR3 protein is CASSRASSYNEQFF. In DNA, the CDR3 is TGTGCCAGCAGTCGGGCCAGCTCCTACAATGAGCAGTTCTTC. The chain joins TRBV7-9 to TRBJ2-1, with no clear D. The germline V and J ends were trimmed by 6 bases and 0 bases, with 9 bases remaining between them. The CDR3 is 14 amino acids. Germline V CDR1 and CDR2: SEHNR, FQNEAQ (reference sequence).

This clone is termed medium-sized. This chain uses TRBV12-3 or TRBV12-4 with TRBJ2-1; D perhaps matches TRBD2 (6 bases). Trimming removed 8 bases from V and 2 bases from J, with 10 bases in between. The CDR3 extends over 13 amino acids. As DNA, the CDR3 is TGTGCCAGCGGCGGGATAACCTACAATGAGCAGTTCTTC. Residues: CASGGITYNEQFF.

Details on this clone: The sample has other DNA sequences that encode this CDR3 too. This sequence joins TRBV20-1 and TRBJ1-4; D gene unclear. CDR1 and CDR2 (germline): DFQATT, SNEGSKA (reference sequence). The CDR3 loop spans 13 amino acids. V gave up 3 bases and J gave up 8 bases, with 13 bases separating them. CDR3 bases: TGCAGTGCTAGTTTCGGGATCGGCGAAAAACTGTTTTTT. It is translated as CSASFGIGEKLFF.

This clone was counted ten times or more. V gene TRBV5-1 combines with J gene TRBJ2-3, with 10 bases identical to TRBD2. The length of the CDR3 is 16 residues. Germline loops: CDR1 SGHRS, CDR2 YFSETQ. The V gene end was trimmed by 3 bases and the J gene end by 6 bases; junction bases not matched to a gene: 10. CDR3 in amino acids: CASSSGLANTGDTQYF. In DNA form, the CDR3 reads TGCGCCAGCAGCTCGGGACTAGCGAACACGGGTGATACGCAGTATTTT.

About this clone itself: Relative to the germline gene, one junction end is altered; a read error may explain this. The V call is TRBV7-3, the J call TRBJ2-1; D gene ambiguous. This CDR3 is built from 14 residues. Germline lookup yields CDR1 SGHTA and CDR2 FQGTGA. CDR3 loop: CASSLEDSYNAQFF. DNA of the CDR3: TGTGCCAGCAGCTTAGAAGACTCCTACAATGCGCAGTTCTTC.

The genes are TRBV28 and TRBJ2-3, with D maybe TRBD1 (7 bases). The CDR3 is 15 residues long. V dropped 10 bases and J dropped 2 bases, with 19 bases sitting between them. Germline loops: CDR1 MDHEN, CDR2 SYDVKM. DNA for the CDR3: TGTGCCAAAAGTTCGGGGGACAGCTTCACAGATACGCAGTATTTT. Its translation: CAKSSGDSFTDTQYF.

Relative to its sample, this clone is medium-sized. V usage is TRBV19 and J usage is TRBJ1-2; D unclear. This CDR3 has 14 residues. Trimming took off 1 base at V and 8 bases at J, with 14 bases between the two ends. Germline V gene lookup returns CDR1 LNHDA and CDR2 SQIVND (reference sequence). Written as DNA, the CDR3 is TGTGCCAGTAGTATAGCACAACCGCTGGGAGGCTACACCTTC. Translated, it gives CASSIAQPLGGYTF.

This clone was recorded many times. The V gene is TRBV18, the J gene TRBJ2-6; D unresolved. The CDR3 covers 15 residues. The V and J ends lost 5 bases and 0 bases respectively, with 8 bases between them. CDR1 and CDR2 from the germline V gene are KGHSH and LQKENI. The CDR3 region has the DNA TGTGCCAGCTCAGACCAAAGCTCTGGGGCCAACGTCCTGACTTTC. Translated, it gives CASSDQSSGANVLTF.

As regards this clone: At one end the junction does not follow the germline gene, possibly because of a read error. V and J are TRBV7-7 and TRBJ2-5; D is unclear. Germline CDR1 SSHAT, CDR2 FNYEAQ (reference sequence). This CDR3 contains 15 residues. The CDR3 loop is CASSLALGVRETQYF. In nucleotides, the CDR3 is TGTGCTAGCAGCTTAGCCCTAGGAGTACGGGAGACCCAGTACTTC.

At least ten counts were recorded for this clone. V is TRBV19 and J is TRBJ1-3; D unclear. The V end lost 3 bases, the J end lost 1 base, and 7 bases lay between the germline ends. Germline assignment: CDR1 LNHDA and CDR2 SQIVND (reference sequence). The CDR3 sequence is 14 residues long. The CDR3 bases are TGTGCCAGTAGTATTCTGGGGTCTGGAAACACCATATATTTT. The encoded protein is CASSILGSGNTIYF. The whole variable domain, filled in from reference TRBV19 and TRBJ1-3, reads DGGITQSPKYLFRKEGQNVTLSCEQNLNHDAMYWYRQDPGQGLRLIYYSQIVNDFQKGDIAEGYSVSREKKESFPLTVTSAQKNPTAFYLCASSILGSGNTIYFGEGSWLTVV.

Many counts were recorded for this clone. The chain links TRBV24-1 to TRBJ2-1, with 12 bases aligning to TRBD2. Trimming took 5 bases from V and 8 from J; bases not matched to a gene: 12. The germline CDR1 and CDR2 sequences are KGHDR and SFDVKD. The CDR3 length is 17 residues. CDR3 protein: CATSGLAGGGGEYEQFF. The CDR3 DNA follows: TGTGCCACCAGTGGGCTAGCGGGAGGGGGCGGAGAGTATGAGCAGTTCTTC.

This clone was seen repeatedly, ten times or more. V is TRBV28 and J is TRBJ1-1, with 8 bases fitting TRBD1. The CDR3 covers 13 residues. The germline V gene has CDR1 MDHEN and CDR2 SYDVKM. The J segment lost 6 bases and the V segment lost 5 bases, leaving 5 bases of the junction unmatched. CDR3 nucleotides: TGTGCCAGCAGTCCTGACAGGGGTCCTGAAGCTTTCTTT. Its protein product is CASSPDRGPEAFF.

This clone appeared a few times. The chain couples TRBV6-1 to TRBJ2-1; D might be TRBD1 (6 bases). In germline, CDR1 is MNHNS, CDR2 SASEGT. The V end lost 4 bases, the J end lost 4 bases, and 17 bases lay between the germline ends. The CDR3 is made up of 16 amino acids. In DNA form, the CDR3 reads TGTGCCAGCAGTGGGCCGGGACACCTTTTGTACAATGAGCAGTTCTTC. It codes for CASSGPGHLLYNEQFF.

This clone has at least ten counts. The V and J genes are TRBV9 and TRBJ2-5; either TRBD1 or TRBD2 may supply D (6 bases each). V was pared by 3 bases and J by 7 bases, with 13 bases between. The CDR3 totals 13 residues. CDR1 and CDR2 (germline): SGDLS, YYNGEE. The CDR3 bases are TGTGCCAGCAGCGCCCGCGAGGGGGGGACCCAGTACTTC. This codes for CASSAREGGTQYF.